The T cell receptor (beta chain) under discussion was sequenced for a study of CXCR3-negative and CXCR3-positive naive CD8 T cells. Carrying UMI labels, the TRB cDNA libraries were prepared through 5' RACE. TCRdb re-called the 5' RACE reads and gives one entry per CDR3 protein, without DNA. The sample data list over 80,000 distinct CDR3 sequences. CDR1 is MGHRA, CDR2 YSYEKL, per germline. The CDR3 totals 14 residues. CD45RO-CCR7+CD27+CD95- marked naive CD8+ T cells. The TCR comes from a human donor in good health. Some clones in this sample may be carry-over from other donors' samples. The rearrangement uses TRBV4-1 and TRBJ2-5. Sequencing input: naive CXCR3- CD8+ T cells from blood. As for subset: CD45RO-CCR7+CD27+CD95- naive CD8+ T cells lacking CXCR3 (TNR3-). CDR3 in amino acids: CASSQDSRKETQYF.